A selection of T cell receptor beta chains follows, all from one sample in a study of CD4 T cells in relation to SARS-CoV-2 and coronaviruses. The data were produced by immunoSEQ multiplex PCR, yet TCRdb's version contains in-frame clones alone and is incomplete. Here the sample spans nearly 70,000 clones, more than 80% being singletons. The sequencing sample was made of naive CD4+ T cells from PBMCs. These receptor sequences come from a human donor in good health. Each CDR3 is given with its conserved first and last residue. D genes are given only for firm matches.

D gene	V gene	J gene	CDR3 DNA	CDR3 protein
-	TRBV5-4	TRBJ1-6	TGTGCCAGCAGCCGAGACAGGAGCACTAGTTCACCCCTCCACTTT	CASSRDRSTSSPLHF
-	TRBV6-2/TRBV6-3	TRBJ2-7	TGTGCCAGCAGTTACTCCCGCGACAGAACCTACGAGCAGTACTTC	CASSYSRDRTYEQYF
TRBD1	TRBV5-6	TRBJ2-2	TGTGCCAGCAGGCCCGACAGGGTAACCGGGGAGCTGTTTTTT	CASRPDRVTGELFF
-	TRBV5-4	TRBJ1-1	TGTGCCAGCAGCGGGGGACGGCGGAACACTGAAGCTTTCTTT	CASSGGRRNTEAFF
-	TRBV19	TRBJ2-5	TGTGCCAGTAGTATAGCTCATCGGGTTCCGGAGACCCAGTACTTC	CASSIAHRVPETQYF
-	TRBV19	TRBJ1-1	TGTGCCAGTAGTATTCTGGGAAGGACGAACACTGAAGCTTTCTTT	CASSILGRTNTEAFF
-	TRBV30	TRBJ1-1	TGTGCCTGGAGTCCCCCTCCGGGGGAGAGAGAAGCTTTCTTT	CAWSPPPGEREAFF
TRBD1	TRBV19	TRBJ2-3	TGTGCCAGCAACCAGAACAGGGGAGAGCAGGATACGCAGTATTTT	CASNQNRGEQDTQYF
-	TRBV30	TRBJ1-5	TGTGCCTGGAGTTCAGGGGGCAATCAGCCCCAGCATTTT	CAWSSGGNQPQHF
TRBD2	TRBV18	TRBJ2-1	TGTGCCAGCTCACCACTGTCCTCGACTAGCGGGAATGAGCAGTTCTTC	CASSPLSSTSGNEQFF
TRBD2	TRBV7-9	TRBJ2-2	TGTGCCAGCAGCTTCGGCAGCGGGAGTGGAACCGGGGAGCTGTTTTTT	CASSFGSGSGTGELFF
TRBD2	TRBV5-1	TRBJ2-5	TGCGCCAGCAGAGGACTAGCGGGGAGGAGGGAGACCCAGTACTTC	CASRGLAGRRETQYF
TRBD1	TRBV30	TRBJ1-1	TGTGCCTGGAGGCCGGGACAGGGTCAAGCTTTCTTT	CAWRPGQGQAFF
-	TRBV18	TRBJ2-2	TGTGCCAGCTCATATACAGGGAAGGCGACCGGGGAGCTGTTTTTT	CASSYTGKATGELFF
-	TRBV3-1/TRBV3-2	TRBJ2-2	TGTGCCAGCAGCTCCACCGGGGAGCTGTTTTTT	CASSSTGELFF
-	TRBV6-5	TRBJ2-7	TGTGCCAGCAGACTCCTGACGGGGCTCTACGAGCAGTACTTC	CASRLLTGLYEQYF
TRBD1	TRBV9	TRBJ1-6	TGTGCCAGCAGCGTAGACCCTCGGAACAGGGGAAATTCACCCCTCCACTTT	CASSVDPRNRGNSPLHF
TRBD1	TRBV10-3	TRBJ2-6	TGTGCCATCAGCCCGGGACAGGGGGCTGGGGCCAACGTCCTGACTTTC	CAISPGQGAGANVLTF
-	TRBV30	TRBJ2-7	TGTGCCTCTTCCGGGGACCCGGGGGCCTACGAGCAGTACTTC	CASSGDPGAYEQYF
-	TRBV3-1/TRBV3-2	TRBJ1-1	TGTGCCAGCAGCCCGACTCGAAATCTGGCTTTCTTT	CASSPTRNLAFF
-	TRBV5-1	TRBJ2-7	TGCGCCAGCAGCGTGGGCCCCGAAGGGGGTACCTACGAGCAGTACTTC	CASSVGPEGGTYEQYF
-	TRBV2	TRBJ1-1	TGTGCCAGCATCGGGCTAATTGGGACTGAAGCTTTCTTT	CASIGLIGTEAFF
-	TRBV6-5	TRBJ1-2	TGTGCCAGGGAGGGAAATGGCTACACCTTC	CAREGNGYTF
-	TRBV5-1	TRBJ2-7	TGCGCCAGCAGCTTGCGGAGTGGCGACGAGCAGTACTTC	CASSLRSGDEQYF
-	TRBV27	TRBJ1-2	TGTGCCAGCACCCTTCGGGCTGGAAACTATGGCTACACCTTC	CASTLRAGNYGYTF
TRBD1	TRBV7-9	TRBJ1-6	TGTGCCAGCAGCTTAGGTGCGGGGACAGGGGCTTCACCCCTCCACTTT	CASSLGAGTGASPLHF
-	TRBV5-1	TRBJ2-7	TGCGCCAGCAGCTTGGTGGCGGGGGCGGTTTACGAGCAGTACTTC	CASSLVAGAVYEQYF
-	TRBV24-1	TRBJ1-1	TGTGCCACCAGTGGAAACGGCCCTGAAGCTTTCTTT	CATSGNGPEAFF
-	TRBV28	TRBJ1-1	TGTGCCAGCAGACTTAACACTGAAGCTTTCTTT	CASRLNTEAFF
TRBD1	TRBV28	TRBJ1-1	TGTGCCAGCGGTTCAGGGGGGATCGACACTGAAGCTTTCTTT	CASGSGGIDTEAFF
-	TRBV5-8	TRBJ1-5	TGTGCCAGCAGCTTGCGGGAGCCCCAGCATTTT	CASSLREPQHF
-	TRBV9	TRBJ2-3	TGTGCCAGCAGCTCCCGCGGCACAGATACGCAGTATTTT	CASSSRGTDTQYF
-	TRBV30	TRBJ2-7	TGTGCCTGGAGTGTACCCTATATGGAGCAGTACTTC	CAWSVPYMEQYF
-	TRBV6-5	TRBJ1-5	TGTGCCAGCAGGTATAGGGCGAACAATCAGCCCCAGCATTTT	CASRYRANNQPQHF
-	TRBV5-6	TRBJ1-6	TGTGCCAGCAGCTTGCGTACCTTGAATTCACCCCTCCACTTT	CASSLRTLNSPLHF